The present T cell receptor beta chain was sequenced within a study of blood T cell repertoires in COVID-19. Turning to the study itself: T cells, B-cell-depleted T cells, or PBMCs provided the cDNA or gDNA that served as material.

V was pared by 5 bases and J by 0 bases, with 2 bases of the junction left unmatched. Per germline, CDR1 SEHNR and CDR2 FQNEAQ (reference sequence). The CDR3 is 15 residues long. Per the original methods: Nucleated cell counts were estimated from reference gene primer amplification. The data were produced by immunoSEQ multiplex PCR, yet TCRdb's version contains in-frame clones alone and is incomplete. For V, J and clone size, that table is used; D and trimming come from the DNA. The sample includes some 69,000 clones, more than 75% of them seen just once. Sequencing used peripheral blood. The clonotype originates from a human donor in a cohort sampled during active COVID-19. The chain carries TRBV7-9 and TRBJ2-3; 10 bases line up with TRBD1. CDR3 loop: CASSRTGGSTDTQYF. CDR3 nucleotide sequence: TGTGCCAGCAGCAGGACAGGGGGGAGCACAGATACGCAGTATTTT.